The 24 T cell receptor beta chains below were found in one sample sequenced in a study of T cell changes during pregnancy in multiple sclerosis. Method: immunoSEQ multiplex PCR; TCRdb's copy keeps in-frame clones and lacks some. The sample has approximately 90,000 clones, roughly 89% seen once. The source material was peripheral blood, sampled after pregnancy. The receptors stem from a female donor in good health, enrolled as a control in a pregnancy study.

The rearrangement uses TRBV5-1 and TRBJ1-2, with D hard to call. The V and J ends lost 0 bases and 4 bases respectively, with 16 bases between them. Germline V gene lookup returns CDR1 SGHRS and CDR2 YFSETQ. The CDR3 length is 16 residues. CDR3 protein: CASSLDGPSFFYGYTF. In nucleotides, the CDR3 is TGCGCCAGCAGCTTGGATGGGCCAAGTTTTTTCTATGGCTACACCTTC.

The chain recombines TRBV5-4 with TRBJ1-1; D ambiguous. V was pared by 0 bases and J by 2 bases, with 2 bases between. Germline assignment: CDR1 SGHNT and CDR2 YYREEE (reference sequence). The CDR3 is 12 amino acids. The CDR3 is CASSLVNTEAFF. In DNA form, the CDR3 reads TGTGCCAGCAGCTTGGTAAACACTGAAGCTTTCTTT.

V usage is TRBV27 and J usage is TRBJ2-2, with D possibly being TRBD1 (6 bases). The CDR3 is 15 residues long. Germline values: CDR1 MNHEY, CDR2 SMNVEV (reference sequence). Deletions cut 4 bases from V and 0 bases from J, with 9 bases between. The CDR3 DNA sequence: TGTGCCAGCAGTTCGCGGACAGCGAACACCGGGGAGCTGTTTTTT. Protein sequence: CASSSRTANTGELFF.

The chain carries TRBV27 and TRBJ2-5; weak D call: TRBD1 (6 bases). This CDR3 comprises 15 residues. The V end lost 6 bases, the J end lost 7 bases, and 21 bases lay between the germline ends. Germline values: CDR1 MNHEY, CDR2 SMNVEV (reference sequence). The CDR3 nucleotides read TGTGCCAGCAGCCAAAGTCGACAGGTTCTGTCGACCCAGTACTTC. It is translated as CASSQSRQVLSTQYF.

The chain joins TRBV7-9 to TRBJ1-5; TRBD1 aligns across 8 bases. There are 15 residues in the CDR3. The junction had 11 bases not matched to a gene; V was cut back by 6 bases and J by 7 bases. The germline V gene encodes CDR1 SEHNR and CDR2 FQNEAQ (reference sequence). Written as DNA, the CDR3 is TGTGCCAGCAGTCCGGACAGGGTTGTGGGACAGCCCCAGCATTTT. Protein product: CASSPDRVVGQPQHF.

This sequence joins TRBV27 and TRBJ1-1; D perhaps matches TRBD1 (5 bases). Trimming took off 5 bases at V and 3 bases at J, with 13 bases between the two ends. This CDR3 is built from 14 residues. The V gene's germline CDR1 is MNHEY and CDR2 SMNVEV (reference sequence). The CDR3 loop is CASSIGTPDTEAFF. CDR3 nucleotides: TGTGCCAGCAGTATCGGGACTCCGGACACTGAAGCTTTCTTT.

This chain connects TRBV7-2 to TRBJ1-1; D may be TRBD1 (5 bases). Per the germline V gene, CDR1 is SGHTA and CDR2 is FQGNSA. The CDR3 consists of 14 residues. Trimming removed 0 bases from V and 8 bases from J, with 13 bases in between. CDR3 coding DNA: TGTGCCAGCAGCTTAGCGTACGGGGGTTTAGAAGCTTTCTTT. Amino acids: CASSLAYGGLEAFF.

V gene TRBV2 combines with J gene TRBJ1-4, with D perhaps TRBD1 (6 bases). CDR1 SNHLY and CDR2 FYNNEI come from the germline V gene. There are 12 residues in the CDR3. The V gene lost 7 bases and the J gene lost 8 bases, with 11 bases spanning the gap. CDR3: CASIQGYEKLFF. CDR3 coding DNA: TGTGCCAGCATACAGGGATACGAAAAACTGTTTTTT. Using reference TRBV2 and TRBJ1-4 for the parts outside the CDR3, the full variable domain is EPEVTQTPSHQVTQMGQEVILRCVPISNHLYFYWYRQILGQKVEFLVSFYNNEISEKSEIFDDQFSVERPDGSNFTLKIRSTKLEDSAMYFCASIQGYEKLFFGSGTQLSVL.

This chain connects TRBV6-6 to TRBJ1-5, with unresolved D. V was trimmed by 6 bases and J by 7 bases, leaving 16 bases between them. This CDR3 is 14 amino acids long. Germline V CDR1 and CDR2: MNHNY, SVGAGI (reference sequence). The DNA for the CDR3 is TGTGCCAGCAGCCAAGAGGGCGCGTGGCAGCCCCAGCATTTT. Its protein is CASSQEGAWQPQHF.

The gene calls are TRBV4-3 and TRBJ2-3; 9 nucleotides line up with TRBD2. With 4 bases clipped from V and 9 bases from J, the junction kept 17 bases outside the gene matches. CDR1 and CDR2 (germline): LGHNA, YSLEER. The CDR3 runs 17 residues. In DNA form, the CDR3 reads TGCGCCAGCAGCCGATCTCTTAGCGGGGGCCCACCGGGGACGCAGTATTTT. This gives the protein CASSRSLSGGPPGTQYF.

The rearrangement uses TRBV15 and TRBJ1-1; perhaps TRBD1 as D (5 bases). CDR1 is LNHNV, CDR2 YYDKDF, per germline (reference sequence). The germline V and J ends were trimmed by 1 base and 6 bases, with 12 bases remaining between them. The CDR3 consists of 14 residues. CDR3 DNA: TGTGCCACCAGCAGAGGGGCGGGGGTCCCTGAAGCTTTCTTT. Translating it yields CATSRGAGVPEAFF.

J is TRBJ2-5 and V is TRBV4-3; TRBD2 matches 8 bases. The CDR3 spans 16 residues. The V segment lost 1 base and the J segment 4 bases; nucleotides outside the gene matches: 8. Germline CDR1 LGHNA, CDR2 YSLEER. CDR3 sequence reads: CASSQGTSGFLETQYF. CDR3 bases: TGCGCCAGCAGCCAAGGAACTAGCGGTTTTTTAGAGACCCAGTACTTC.

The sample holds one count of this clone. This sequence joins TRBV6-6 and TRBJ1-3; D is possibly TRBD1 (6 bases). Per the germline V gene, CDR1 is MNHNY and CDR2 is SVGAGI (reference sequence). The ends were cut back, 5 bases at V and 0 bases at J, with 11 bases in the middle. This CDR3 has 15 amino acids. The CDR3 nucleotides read TGTGCCAGCAGTCCAGGACAGTCCTCTGGAAACACCATATATTTT. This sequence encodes CASSPGQSSGNTIYF.

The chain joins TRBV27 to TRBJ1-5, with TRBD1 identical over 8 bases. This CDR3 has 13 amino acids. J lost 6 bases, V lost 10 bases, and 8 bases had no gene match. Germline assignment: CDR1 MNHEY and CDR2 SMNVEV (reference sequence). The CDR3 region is CATRQGSSQPQHF. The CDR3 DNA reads TGTGCCACCAGACAGGGGTCGAGTCAGCCCCAGCATTTT.

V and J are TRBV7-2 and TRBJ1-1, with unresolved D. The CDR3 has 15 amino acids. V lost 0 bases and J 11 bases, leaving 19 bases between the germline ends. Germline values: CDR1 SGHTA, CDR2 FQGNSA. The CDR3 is CASSLARTGRETAFF. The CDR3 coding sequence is TGTGCCAGCAGCTTAGCGCGAACGGGAAGGGAGACTGCTTTCTTT. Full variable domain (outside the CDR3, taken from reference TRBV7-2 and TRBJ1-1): GAGVSQSPSNKVTEKGKDVELRCDPISGHTALYWYRQSLGQGLEFLIYFQGNSAPDKSGLPSDRFSAERTGGSVSTLTIQRTQQEDSAVYLCASSLARTGRETAFFGQGTRLTVV.

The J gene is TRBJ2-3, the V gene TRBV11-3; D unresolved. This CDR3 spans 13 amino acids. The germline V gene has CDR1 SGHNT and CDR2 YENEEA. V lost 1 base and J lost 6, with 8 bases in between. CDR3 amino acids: CASSLVGEDTQYF. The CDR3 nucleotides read TGTGCCAGCAGCTTAGTCGGAGAGGATACGCAGTATTTT.

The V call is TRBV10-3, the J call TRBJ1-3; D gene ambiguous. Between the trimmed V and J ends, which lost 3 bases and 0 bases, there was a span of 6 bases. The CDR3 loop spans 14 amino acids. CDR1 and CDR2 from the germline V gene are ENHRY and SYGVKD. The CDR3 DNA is TGTGCCATCAGTGACCCCGGCTCTGGAAACACCATATATTTT. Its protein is CAISDPGSGNTIYF.

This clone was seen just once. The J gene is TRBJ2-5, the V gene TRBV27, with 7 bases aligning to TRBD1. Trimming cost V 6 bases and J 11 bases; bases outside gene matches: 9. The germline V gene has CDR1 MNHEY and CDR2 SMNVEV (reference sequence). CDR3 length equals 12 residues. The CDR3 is CASSPTGWEQYF. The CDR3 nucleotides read TGTGCCAGCAGCCCGACAGGGTGGGAGCAGTACTTC.

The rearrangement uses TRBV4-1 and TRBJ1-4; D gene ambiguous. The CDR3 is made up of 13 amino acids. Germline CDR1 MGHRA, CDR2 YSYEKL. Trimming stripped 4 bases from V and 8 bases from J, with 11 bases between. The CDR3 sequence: CASSPKPQEKLFF. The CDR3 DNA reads TGCGCCAGCAGCCCCAAACCACAGGAAAAACTGTTTTTT.

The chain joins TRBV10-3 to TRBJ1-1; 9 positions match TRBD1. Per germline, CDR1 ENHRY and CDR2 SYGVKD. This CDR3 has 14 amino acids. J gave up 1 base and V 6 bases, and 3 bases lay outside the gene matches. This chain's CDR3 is CAISRDRENTEAFF. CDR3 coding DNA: TGTGCCATCAGCCGGGACAGGGAGAACACTGAAGCTTTCTTT.

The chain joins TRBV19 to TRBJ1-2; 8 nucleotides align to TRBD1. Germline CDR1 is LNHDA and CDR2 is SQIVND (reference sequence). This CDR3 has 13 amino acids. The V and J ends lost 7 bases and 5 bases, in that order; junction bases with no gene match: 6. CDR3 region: CASTPGTGYGYTF. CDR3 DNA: TGTGCCAGTACCCCCGGGACAGGTTATGGCTACACCTTC.

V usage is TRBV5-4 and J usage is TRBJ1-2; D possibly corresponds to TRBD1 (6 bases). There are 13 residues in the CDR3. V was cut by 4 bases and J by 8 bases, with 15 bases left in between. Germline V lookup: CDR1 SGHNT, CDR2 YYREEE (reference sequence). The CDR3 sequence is CASSGAGARGYTF. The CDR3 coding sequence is TGTGCCAGCAGCGGGGCGGGGGCGCGAGGCTACACCTTC.

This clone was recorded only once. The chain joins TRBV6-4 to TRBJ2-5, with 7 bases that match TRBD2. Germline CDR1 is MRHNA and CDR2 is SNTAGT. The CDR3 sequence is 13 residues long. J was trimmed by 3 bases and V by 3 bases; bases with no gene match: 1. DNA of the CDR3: TGTGCCAGCAGTGAGGGGGGGGAAGAGACCCAGTACTTC. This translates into CASSEGGEETQYF.

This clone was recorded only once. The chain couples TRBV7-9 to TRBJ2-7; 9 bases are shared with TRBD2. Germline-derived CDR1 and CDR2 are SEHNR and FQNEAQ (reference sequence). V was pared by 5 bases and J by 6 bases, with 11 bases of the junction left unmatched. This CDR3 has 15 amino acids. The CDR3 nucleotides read TGTGCCAGCAGCCTTAGGGGCGGGGGGGCCTCCGAGCAGTACTTC. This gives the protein CASSLRGGGASEQYF.